This T cell receptor (beta chain) was profiled in a study of T-cell memory formation after mild COVID-19. The V end was cut by 5 bases, the J end by 5 bases, with 9 bases between. The CDR3 is 11 amino acids. Per the germline V gene, CDR1 is SQVTM and CDR2 is ANQGSEA. TCRdb called the 5' RACE reads again in MiXCR, with one record for every CDR3 protein. The sample has about 100,000 distinct CDR3 sequences, around 10% seen once; the top ten hold 40%. The sample was PBMCs or a T cell subset sorted from them (not recorded which). The rearrangement uses TRBV29-1 and TRBJ1-2; D is possibly TRBD1 (5 bases). The sequence came from a man in his late teens or twenties who had mild COVID-19 (a few samples of this study predate the infection). Cell type and time point are not known. The CDR3 here is CSVTGVYGYTF. In DNA form, the CDR3 reads TGCAGCGTTACGGGGGTTTATGGCTACACCTTC. Full variable domain (rest looked up from reference TRBV29-1 and TRBJ1-2): SAVISQKPSRDICQRGTSLTIQCQVDSQVTMMFWYRQQPGQSLTLIATANQGSEATYESGFVIDKFPISRPNLTFSTLTVSNMSPEDSSIYLCSVTGVYGYTFGSGTRLTVV.